This T cell receptor beta chain derives from a study of neurological immune-mediated disorders. Findings and limits, study-wide: Subjects shared no identical expanded-clone CDR3 amino acid sequences, suggesting private TCR-beta repertoires in all groups. Whereas HTLV-1-associated myelopathy showed the most TCR clonal expansion, multiple sclerosis showed the least, with levels below those of healthy controls.

The cDNA came from 5'RACE with 10-nucleotide random UMIs. TCRdb recomputed calls from the 5' RACE reads with MiXCR, one row per CDR3 protein. The top ten clones hold about 9.6% of a sample with some 71,000 distinct CDR3 sequences, about 10% of them seen once. This clonotype appeared many times. Its antigen is not known. This sample's time point: longitudinal time-point 1 (baseline). PBMCs numbering 2 million and stored at -80 C yielded the unsorted libraries. The sample comprised PBMCs. The TCR comes from a man aged 25-45 years in good health.

CDR3 loop: CSVEQGALLFF. The CDR3 coding sequence is TGCAGCGTTGAACAGGGGGCCCTACTGTTTTTT. The chain uses TRBV29-1 and TRBJ1-4; TRBD1 matches 8 bases. The V gene's germline CDR1 is SQVTM and CDR2 ANQGSEA. This CDR3 contains 11 residues. Trimming removed 2 bases from V and 13 bases from J; junction bases left unmatched: 3.